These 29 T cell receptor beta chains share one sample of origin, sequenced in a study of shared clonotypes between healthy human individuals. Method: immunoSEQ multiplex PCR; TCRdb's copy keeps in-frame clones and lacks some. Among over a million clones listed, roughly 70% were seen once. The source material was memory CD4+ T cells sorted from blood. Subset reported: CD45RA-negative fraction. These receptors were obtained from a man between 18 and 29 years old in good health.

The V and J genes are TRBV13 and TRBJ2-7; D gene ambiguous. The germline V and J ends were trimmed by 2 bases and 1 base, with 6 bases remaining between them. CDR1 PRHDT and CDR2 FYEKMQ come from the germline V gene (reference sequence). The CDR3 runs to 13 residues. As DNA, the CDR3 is TGTGCCAGCAGCTTACCCGGTTCCTACGAGCAGTACTTC. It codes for CASSLPGSYEQYF.

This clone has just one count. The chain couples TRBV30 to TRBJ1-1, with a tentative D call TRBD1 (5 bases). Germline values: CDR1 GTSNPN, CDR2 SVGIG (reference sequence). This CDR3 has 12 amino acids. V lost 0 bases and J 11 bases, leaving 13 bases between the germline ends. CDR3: CAWSVPEPGAFF. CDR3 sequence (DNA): TGTGCCTGGAGTGTACCAGAGCCAGGGGCTTTCTTT.

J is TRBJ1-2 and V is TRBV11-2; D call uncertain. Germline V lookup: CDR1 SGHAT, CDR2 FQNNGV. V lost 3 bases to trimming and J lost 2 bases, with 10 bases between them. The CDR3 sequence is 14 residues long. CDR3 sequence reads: CASSLTDGNYGYTF. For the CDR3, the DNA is TGTGCCAGCAGCTTGACGGACGGGAACTATGGCTACACCTTC.

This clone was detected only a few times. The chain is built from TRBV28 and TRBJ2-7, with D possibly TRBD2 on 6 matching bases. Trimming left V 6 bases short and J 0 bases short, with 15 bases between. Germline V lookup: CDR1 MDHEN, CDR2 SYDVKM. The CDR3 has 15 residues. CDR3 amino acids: CASRASGPSSYEQYF. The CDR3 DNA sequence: TGTGCCAGCAGGGCGAGCGGGCCGAGCTCCTACGAGCAGTACTTC.

CDR3 DNA: TGTGCCAGTAGTATTCAATTCTCTACTAGCCTCTCCTACGAGCAGTACTTC. Amino acids: CASSIQFSTSLSYEQYF. The chain is built from TRBV19 and TRBJ2-7; the D gene is possibly TRBD2 (6 bases). The ends were cut back, 3 bases at V and 0 bases at J, with 18 bases in the middle. This CDR3 is built from 17 residues. The germline CDR1 and CDR2 sequences are LNHDA and SQIVND (reference sequence).

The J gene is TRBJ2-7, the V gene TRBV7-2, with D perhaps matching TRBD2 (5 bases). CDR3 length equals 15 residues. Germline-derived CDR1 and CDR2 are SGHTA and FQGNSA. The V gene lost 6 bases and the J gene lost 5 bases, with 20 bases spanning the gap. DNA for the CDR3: TGTGCCAGCAGTAGTGGGCGGGTATCGCGAGACGAGCAGTACTTC. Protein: CASSSGRVSRDEQYF.

DNA for the CDR3: TGTGCCAGCAGTGAATTTCCCCCCCTCCACTTT. It encodes CASSEFPPLHF. This rearrangement joins TRBV6-1 to TRBJ1-6; the D is unclear. Germline V lookup: CDR1 MNHNS, CDR2 SASEGT. This CDR3 has 11 residues. Trimming stripped 2 bases from V and 13 bases from J, with 6 bases between.

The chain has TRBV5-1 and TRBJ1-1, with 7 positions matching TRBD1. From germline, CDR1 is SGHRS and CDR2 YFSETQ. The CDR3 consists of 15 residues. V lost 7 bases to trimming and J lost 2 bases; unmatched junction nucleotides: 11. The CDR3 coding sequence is TGCGCCAGCTCCTTGACAGGGAGAGGAAACACTGAAGCTTTCTTT. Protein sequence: CASSLTGRGNTEAFF.

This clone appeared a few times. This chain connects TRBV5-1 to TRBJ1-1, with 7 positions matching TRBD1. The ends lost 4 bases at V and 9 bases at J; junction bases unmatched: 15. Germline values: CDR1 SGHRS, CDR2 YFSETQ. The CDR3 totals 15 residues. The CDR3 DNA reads TGCGCCAGCAGCCAGGGTATCGGGACAGAGCCTAAAGCTTTCTTT. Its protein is CASSQGIGTEPKAFF.

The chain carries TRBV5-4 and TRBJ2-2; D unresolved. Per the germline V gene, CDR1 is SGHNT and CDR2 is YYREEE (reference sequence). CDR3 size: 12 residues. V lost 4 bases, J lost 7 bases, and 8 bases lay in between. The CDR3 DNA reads TGTGCCAGCAGCGTAACTTACGGGGAGCTGTTTTTT. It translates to CASSVTYGELFF.

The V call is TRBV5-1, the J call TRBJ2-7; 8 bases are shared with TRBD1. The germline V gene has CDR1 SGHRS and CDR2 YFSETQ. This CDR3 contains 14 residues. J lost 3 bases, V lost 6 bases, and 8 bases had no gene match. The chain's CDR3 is CASTPGQEYYEQYF. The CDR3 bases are TGCGCCAGCACTCCGGGACAGGAATACTACGAGCAGTACTTC. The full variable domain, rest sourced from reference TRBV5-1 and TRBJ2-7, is KAGVTQTPRYLIKTRGQQVTLSCSPISGHRSVSWYQQTPGQGLQFLFEYFSETQRNKGNFPGRFSGRQFSNSRSEMNVSTLELGDSALYLCASTPGQEYYEQYFGPGTRLTVT.

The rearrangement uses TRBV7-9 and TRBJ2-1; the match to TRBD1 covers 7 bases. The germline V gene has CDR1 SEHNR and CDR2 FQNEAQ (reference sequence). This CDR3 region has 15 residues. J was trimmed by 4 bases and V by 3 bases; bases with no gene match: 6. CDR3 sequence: CASSFRGQMYNEQFF. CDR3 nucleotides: TGTGCCAGCAGCTTTCGGGGACAGATGTACAATGAGCAGTTCTTC. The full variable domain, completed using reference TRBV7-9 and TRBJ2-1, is DTGVSQNPRHKITKRGQNVTFRCDPISEHNRLYWYRQTLGQGPEFLTYFQNEAQLEKSRLLSDRFSAERPKGSFSTLEIQRTEQGDSAMYLCASSFRGQMYNEQFFGPGTRLTVL.

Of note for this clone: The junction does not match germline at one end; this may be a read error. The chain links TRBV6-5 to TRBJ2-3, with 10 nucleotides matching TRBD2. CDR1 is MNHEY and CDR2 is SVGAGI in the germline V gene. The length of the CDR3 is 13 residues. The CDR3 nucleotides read TGTGCCAGCAGGAAGGGCTCGGGACTAGCGTTAAGGTTT. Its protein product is CASRKGSGLALRF.

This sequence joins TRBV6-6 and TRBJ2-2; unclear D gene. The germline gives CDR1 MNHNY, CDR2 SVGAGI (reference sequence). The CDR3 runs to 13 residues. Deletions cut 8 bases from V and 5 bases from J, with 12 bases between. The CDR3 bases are TGTGCCAGCTGCCCGTCCGGGACCGGGGAGCTGTTTTTT. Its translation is CASCPSGTGELFF.

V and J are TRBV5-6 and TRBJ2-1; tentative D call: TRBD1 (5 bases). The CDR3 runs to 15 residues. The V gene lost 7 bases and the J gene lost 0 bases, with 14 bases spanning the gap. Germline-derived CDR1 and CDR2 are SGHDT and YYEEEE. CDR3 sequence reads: CASGAWGSSYNEQFF. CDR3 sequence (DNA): TGTGCCAGCGGGGCCTGGGGCAGCTCCTACAATGAGCAGTTCTTC.

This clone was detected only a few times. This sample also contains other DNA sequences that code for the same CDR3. The chain's CDR3 is CASSSGTNNEKLFF. The CDR3 region has the DNA TGCGCCAGCAGCTCCGGGACAAATAATGAAAAACTGTTTTTT. This chain uses TRBV5-1 with TRBJ1-4; possibly TRBD1 for D (6 bases). V lost 3 bases to trimming and J lost 4 bases, with 10 bases between them. Germline-derived CDR1 and CDR2 are SGHRS and YFSETQ. The CDR3 spans 14 residues.

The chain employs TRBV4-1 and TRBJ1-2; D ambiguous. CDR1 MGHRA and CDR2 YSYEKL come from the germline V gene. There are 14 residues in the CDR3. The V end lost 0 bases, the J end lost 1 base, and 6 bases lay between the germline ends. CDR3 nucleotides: TGCGCCAGCAGCCAAGATCCTCTTAACTATGGCTACACCTTC. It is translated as CASSQDPLNYGYTF.

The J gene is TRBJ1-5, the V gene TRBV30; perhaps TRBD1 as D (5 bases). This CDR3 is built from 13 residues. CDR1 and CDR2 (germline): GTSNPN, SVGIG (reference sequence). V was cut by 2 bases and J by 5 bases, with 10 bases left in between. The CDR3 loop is CAWSRGPYQPQHF. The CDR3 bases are TGTGCCTGGAGTAGGGGCCCGTATCAGCCCCAGCATTTT.

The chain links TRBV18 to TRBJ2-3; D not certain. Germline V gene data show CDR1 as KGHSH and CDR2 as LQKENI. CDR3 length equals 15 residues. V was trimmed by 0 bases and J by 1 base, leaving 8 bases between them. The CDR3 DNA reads TGTGCCAGCTCACCACCGTTAGCCCGCACAGATACGCAGTATTTT. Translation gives CASSPPLARTDTQYF.

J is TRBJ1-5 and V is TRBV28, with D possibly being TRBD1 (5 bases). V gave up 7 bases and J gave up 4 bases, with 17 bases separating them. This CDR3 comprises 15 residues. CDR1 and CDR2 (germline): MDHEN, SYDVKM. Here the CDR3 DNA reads TGTGCCAGCACTCAAATGGGGGGGGTGAATCAGCCCCAGCATTTT. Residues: CASTQMGGVNQPQHF.

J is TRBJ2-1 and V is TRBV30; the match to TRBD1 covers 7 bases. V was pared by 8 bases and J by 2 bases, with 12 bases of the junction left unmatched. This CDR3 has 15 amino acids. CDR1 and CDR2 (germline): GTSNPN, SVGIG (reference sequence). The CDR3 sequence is CAGQWDSLPYNEQFF. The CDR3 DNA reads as TGTGCCGGACAATGGGACAGCCTACCCTACAATGAGCAGTTCTTC. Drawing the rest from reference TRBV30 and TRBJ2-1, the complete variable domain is SQTIHQWPATLVQPVGSPLSLECTVEGTSNPNLYWYRQAAGRGLQLLFYSVGIGQISSEVPQNLSASRPQDRQFILSSKKLLLSDSGFYLCAGQWDSLPYNEQFFGPGTRLTVL.

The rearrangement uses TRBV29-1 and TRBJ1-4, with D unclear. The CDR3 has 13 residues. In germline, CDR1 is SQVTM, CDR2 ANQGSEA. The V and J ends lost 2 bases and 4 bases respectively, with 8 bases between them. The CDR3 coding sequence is TGCAGCGTTGAAAGCAGTTTTAATGAAAAACTGTTTTTT. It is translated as CSVESSFNEKLFF. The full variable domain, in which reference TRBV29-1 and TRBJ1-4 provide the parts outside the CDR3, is SAVISQKPSRDICQRGTSLTIQCQVDSQVTMMFWYRQQPGQSLTLIATANQGSEATYESGFVIDKFPISRPNLTFSTLTVSNMSPEDSSIYLCSVESSFNEKLFFGSGTQLSVL.

CDR3 sequence (DNA): TGCGCCAGCAGCGTATGGGACAGGACAGATACGCAGTATTTT. This sequence encodes CASSVWDRTDTQYF. The chain carries TRBV5-1 and TRBJ2-3, with TRBD1 matching 8 bases. The CDR3 length is 14 residues. The V segment lost 4 bases and the J segment 3 bases; nucleotides outside the gene matches: 4. The germline gives CDR1 SGHRS, CDR2 YFSETQ.

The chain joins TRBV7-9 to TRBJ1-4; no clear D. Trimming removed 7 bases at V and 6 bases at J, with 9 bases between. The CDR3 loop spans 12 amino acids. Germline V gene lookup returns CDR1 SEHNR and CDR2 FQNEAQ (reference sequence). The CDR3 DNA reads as TGTGCCAGCACCCGGGGTGATGAAAAACTGTTTTTT. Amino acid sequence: CASTRGDEKLFF.

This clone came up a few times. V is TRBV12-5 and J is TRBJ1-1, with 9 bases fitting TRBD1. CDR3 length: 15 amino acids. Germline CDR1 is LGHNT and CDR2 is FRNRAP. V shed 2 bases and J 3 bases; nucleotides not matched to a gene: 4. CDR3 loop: CASGLSGTGYTEAFF. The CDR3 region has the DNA TGTGCTAGTGGTTTGTCCGGGACAGGGTACACTGAAGCTTTCTTT. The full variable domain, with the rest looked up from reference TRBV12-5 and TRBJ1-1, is DARVTQTPRHKVTEMGQEVTMRCQPILGHNTVFWYRQTMMQGLELLAYFRNRAPLDDSGMPKDRFSAEMPDATLATLKIQPSEPRDSAVYFCASGLSGTGYTEAFFGQGTRLTVV.

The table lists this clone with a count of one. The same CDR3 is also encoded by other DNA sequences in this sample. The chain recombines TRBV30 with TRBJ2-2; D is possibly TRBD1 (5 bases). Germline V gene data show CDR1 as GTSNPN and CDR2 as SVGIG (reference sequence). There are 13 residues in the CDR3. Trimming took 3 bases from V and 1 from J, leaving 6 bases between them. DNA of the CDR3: TGTGCCTGGAGGGGGCGGAACACCGGGGAGCTGTTTTTT. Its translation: CAWRGRNTGELFF.

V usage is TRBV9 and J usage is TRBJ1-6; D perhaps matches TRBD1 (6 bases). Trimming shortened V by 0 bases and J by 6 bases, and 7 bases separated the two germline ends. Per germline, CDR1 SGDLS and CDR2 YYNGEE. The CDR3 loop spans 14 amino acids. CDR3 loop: CASSVGTVNSPLHF. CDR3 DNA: TGTGCCAGCAGCGTAGGGACAGTTAATTCACCCCTCCACTTT.

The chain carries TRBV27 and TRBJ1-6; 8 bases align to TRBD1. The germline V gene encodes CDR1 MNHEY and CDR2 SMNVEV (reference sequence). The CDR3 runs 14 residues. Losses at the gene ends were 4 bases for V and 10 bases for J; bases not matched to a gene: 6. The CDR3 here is CASSSTGERSPLHF. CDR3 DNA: TGTGCCAGCAGTTCGACAGGGGAACGGTCACCCCTCCACTTT.

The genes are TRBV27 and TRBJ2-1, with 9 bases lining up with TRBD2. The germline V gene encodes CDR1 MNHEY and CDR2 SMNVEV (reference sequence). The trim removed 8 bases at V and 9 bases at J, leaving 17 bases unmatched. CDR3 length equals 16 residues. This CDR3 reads CASLKEGGRGGFEQFF. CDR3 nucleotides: TGTGCCAGCCTCAAAGAAGGCGGGAGGGGGGGGTTTGAGCAGTTCTTC.